Included here is one T cell receptor beta chain sequence, with context. As yet, its antigen is unknown. At one end, the junction sequence differs from germline, possibly due to a read error. These data belong to a study of Graves' ophthalmopathy and Graves' hyperthyroidism. Study conclusions and caveats: Detection in blood was also observed for most expanded thyroid clonotypes above 0.001 frequency. Ophthalmopathy and stable hyperthyroidism were discriminated by a 13-signature model, with roughly 90% sensitivity and about 76% specificity.

Eligible hyperthyroidism cases comprised new diagnoses of under 2 months' duration in individuals aged 18 to 65. The CDR3 spans 16 residues. Germline V CDR1 and CDR2: SGHTA, FQGNSA. RNA transcripts were the source from which TCR beta CDR3 regions were amplified. Second-round multiplex PCR followed a first-round RT-PCR using HTBI primers. TCRdb independently ran MiXCR on the multiplex PCR reads; one entry per CDR3 protein. Of over a million distinct CDR3 sequences detected, about 36% appear once; the ten largest clones hold approximately 10%. The sample consisted of peripheral blood or thyroid tissue (not recorded which). V usage is TRBV7-2 and J usage is TRBJ2-7; 7 bases fit TRBD2. The clonotype originates from an adult man with Graves' hyperthyroidism. DNA for the CDR3: TGCGCCAGCAGCCAAGATTGGTCTAGCGGTTCCTACGAGCAGTACTTC. This sequence encodes CASSQDWSSGSYEQYF.